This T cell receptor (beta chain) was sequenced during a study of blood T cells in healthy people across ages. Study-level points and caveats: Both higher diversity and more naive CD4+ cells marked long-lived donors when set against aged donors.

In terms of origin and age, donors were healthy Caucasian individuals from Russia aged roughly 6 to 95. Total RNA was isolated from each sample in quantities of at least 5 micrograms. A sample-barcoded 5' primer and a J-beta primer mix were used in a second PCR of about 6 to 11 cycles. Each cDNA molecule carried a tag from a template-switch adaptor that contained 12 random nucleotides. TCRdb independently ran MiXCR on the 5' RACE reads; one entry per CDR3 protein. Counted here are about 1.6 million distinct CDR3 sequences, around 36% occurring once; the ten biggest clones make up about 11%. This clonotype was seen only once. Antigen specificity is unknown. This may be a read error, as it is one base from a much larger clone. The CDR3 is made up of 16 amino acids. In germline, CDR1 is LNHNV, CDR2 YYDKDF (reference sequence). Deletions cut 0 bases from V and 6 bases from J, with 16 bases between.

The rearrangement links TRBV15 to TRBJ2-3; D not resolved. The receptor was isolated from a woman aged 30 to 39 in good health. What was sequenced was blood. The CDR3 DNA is TGTGCCACCAGCAGAGAGGTAATGGACGCCTTGGATACGCAGTATTTT. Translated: CATSREVMDALDTQYF.